The source of this T cell receptor (beta chain) is a study of cytomegalovirus exposure and HLA in healthy donors. Study-wide results and caveats: There were some V segments, including TRBV6-2 and TRBV6-3, excluded as indistinguishable. Later work found most CMV-associated TCR beta chains apparently HLA-restricted.

Note on this clone: The antigen is not known.

Germline V gene sequence: CDR1 MDHEN, CDR2 SYDVKM. The CDR3 length is 13 residues. The ends were cut back, 6 bases at V and 7 bases at J, with 12 bases in the middle. Primers included in the PCR were 60 Vbeta and 13 Jbeta primers. Assay: immunoSEQ multiplex PCR; the TCRdb copy retains only in-frame clones and omits some. The table records about 180,000 clones, roughly 87% of them present only once. Sequenced: PBMCs. V usage is TRBV28 and J usage is TRBJ1-4; D ambiguous. The sequence derives from a woman in her forties or fifties in good health and CMV-seronegative. DNA for the CDR3: TGTGCCAGCAGGACCCGGGTTAGTGAAAAACTGTTTTTT. This encodes CASRTRVSEKLFF.